The 32 T cell receptor beta chains below come from one sample, sequenced in a study of T cells in Graves' hyperthyroidism and ophthalmopathy. Researchers amplified the TCR beta CDR3 regions from RNA transcripts. HTBI primers were employed in a first-round RT-PCR of the TCR CDR3. MiXCR was run by TCRdb on the multiplex PCR reads, yielding one entry per CDR3 protein. The table has 300,000 to 450,000 distinct CDR3 sequences, 20% to 30% seen once. The sequenced sample was blood. All receptors derive from a man over 45 with Graves' hyperthyroidism.

This clonotype was seen more than once but under ten times. The genes are TRBV5-1 and TRBJ2-1, with D uncertain. CDR1 and CDR2 (germline): SGHRS, YFSETQ. The germline V and J ends were trimmed by 5 bases and 3 bases, with 15 bases remaining between them. CDR3 length: 15 residues. CDR3 sequence: CASRFELAGYNEQFF. The CDR3 DNA reads TGCGCCAGCAGATTTGAGTTGGCAGGCTACAATGAGCAGTTCTTC.

This clonotype was observed a single time. The chain is built from TRBV7-9 and TRBJ2-6, with TRBD1 identical over 7 bases. There are 18 residues in the CDR3. The ends lost 4 bases at V and 0 bases at J; junction bases unmatched: 9. Germline CDR1 reads SEHNR; CDR2 reads FQNEAQ (reference sequence). CDR3 DNA: TGTGCCAGCAGCTCAAGGACAGGTGGCCCCTCTGGGGCCAACGTCCTGACTTTC. This gives the protein CASSSRTGGPSGANVLTF. The full variable domain, with the rest looked up from reference TRBV7-9 and TRBJ2-6, is DTGVSQNPRHKITKRGQNVTFRCDPISEHNRLYWYRQTLGQGPEFLTYFQNEAQLEKSRLLSDRFSAERPKGSFSTLEIQRTEQGDSAMYLCASSSRTGGPSGANVLTFGAGSRLTVL.

In its sample, this clonotype was seen many times. J is TRBJ2-1 and V is TRBV6-1, with TRBD2 matching 10 bases. This CDR3 contains 13 residues. Germline CDR1 is MNHNS and CDR2 is SASEGT. Trimming at V came to 7 bases and at J to 8 bases, leaving 5 bases not matched to a gene. The CDR3 region has the DNA TGTGCCAGCACCCTAGCGGGAGCCTATGAGCAGTTCTTC. Its protein product is CASTLAGAYEQFF.

The gene calls are TRBV25-1 and TRBJ2-1; 11 bases align to TRBD1. V trimming: 6 bases; J trimming: 2 bases; junction bases outside the gene matches: 6. This CDR3 spans 16 amino acids. Germline lookup yields CDR1 MGHDK and CDR2 SYGVNS. CDR3 loop: CASRHRDRGAYNEQFF. In nucleotides, the CDR3 is TGTGCCAGCAGACACCGGGACAGGGGGGCCTACAATGAGCAGTTCTTC.

This clonotype showed up many times. The chain links TRBV20-1 to TRBJ2-5, with TRBD2 matching over 11 bases. This CDR3 comprises 13 residues. Germline CDR1 DFQATT, CDR2 SNEGSKA (reference sequence). The V segment lost 6 bases and the J segment 5 bases; nucleotides outside the gene matches: 5. In DNA form, the CDR3 reads TGCAGTGCAGCTAGCGGGAGGATGGAGACCCAGTACTTC. Translation: CSAASGRMETQYF.

This clonotype appeared a few times. The J gene is TRBJ2-1, the V gene TRBV7-9; D is unclear. V shed 2 bases and J shed 6 bases, with 14 bases lying between them. The length of the CDR3 is 15 residues. Germline CDR1 reads SEHNR; CDR2 reads FQNEAQ (reference sequence). Here the CDR3 reads CASSLKGLGPNEQFF. CDR3 sequence (DNA): TGTGCCAGCAGCTTAAAAGGGCTAGGGCCCAATGAGCAGTTCTTC.

This clonotype occurred a few times. The chain couples TRBV28 to TRBJ2-2, with 7 bases fitting TRBD1. The CDR3 spans 16 residues. Per germline, CDR1 MDHEN and CDR2 SYDVKM. The ends lost 5 bases at V and 0 bases at J; junction bases unmatched: 6. Here the CDR3 reads CASSIRQGANTGELFF. CDR3 DNA sequence: TGTGCCAGCAGTATAAGACAGGGAGCGAACACCGGGGAGCTGTTTTTT. The variable domain in full, completed from reference TRBV28 and TRBJ2-2, reads DVKVTQSSRYLVKRTGEKVFLECVQDMDHENMFWYRQDPGLGLRLIYFSYDVKMKEKGDIPEGYSVSREKKERFSLILESASTNQTSMYLCASSIRQGANTGELFFGEGSRLTVL.

Many counts were recorded for this clonotype. The chain carries TRBV20-1 and TRBJ2-5, with no clear D. The CDR3 is 13 amino acids. CDR1 is DFQATT and CDR2 is SNEGSKA in the germline V gene (reference sequence). The ends were cut back, 1 base at V and 0 bases at J, with 6 bases in the middle. CDR3 DNA: TGCAGTGCTAGAGGGCCGGACCAAGAGACCCAGTACTTC. This sequence encodes CSARGPDQETQYF.

This clonotype was seen many times. The chain is built from TRBV18 and TRBJ1-1; no reliable D call. The germline gives CDR1 KGHSH, CDR2 LQKENI. The CDR3 extends over 13 amino acids. The V end lost 2 bases, the J end lost 4 bases, and 8 bases lay between the germline ends. CDR3 in DNA: TGTGCCAGCTCACCAACAAGGAGCACTGAAGCTTTCTTT. Translation gives CASSPTRSTEAFF.

The chain combines TRBV7-3 with TRBJ2-3, with 8 bases identical to TRBD2. The CDR3 extends over 16 amino acids. The J segment lost 5 bases and the V segment lost 1 base, leaving 8 bases of the junction unmatched. Germline V CDR1 and CDR2: SGHTA, FQGTGA. Written as DNA, the CDR3 is TGTGCCAGCAGCTTAAATCCGGGAGGGCAGAAAGATACGCAGTATTTT. It is translated as CASSLNPGGQKDTQYF.

This clonotype was detected many times. This chain links TRBV12-3 or TRBV12-4 with TRBJ2-5, with a weak D call TRBD2 (6 bases). The V gene lost 6 bases and the J gene lost 13 bases, with 24 bases spanning the gap. CDR3 length: 14 residues. This chain's CDR3 is CASRLQGGPGTAYF. CDR3 nucleotide sequence: TGTGCCAGCAGACTCCAAGGAGGCCCCGGGACTGCGTACTTC.

The chain uses TRBV7-9 and TRBJ1-5, with D uncertain. Germline V lookup: CDR1 SEHNR, CDR2 FQNEAQ (reference sequence). CDR3 length equals 14 residues. The germline V and J ends were trimmed by 4 bases and 12 bases, with 19 bases remaining between them. The CDR3 region is CASSSDWGSTNQHF. The CDR3 coding sequence is TGTGCCAGCAGCTCGGACTGGGGTTCTACGAACCAGCATTTT.

This rearrangement joins TRBV24-1 to TRBJ2-1, with unresolved D. The germline V gene encodes CDR1 KGHDR and CDR2 SFDVKD. With 5 bases removed from V and 10 bases from J, the gap between germline ends came to 8 bases. The CDR3 spans 11 residues. CDR3: CATSAFEEQFF. CDR3 bases: TGTGCCACCAGTGCATTCGAAGAGCAGTTCTTC.

This clonotype turned up a few times. This chain uses TRBV4-2 with TRBJ1-2; 8 bases are a match to TRBD1. The CDR3 covers 14 residues. The V gene's germline CDR1 is LGHNA and CDR2 YNFKEQ. V shed 3 bases, J shed 5 bases, and the junction held 5 bases outside the gene matches. This CDR3 reads CASSQDRAKYGYTF. The CDR3 bases are TGTGCCAGCAGCCAGGACAGGGCAAAATATGGCTACACCTTC.

This clonotype has only a few counts. The J gene is TRBJ1-4, the V gene TRBV12-3 or TRBV12-4; TRBD1 aligns across 10 bases. The V segment lost 3 bases and the J segment 10 bases; nucleotides outside the gene matches: 8. The CDR3 totals 15 residues. The CDR3 sequence is CASSFSGTGVGKLFF. CDR3 nucleotides: TGTGCCAGCAGTTTTTCCGGGACAGGGGTAGGAAAACTGTTTTTT.

This rearrangement joins TRBV9 to TRBJ2-1; D perhaps matches TRBD2 (5 bases). Trimming shortened V by 0 bases and J by 0 bases, and 13 bases separated the two germline ends. Germline CDR1 SGDLS, CDR2 YYNGEE. The CDR3 consists of 17 residues. The chain's CDR3 is CASSVEERRSSYNEQFF. The CDR3 DNA is TGTGCCAGCAGCGTAGAGGAGCGGAGGAGCTCCTACAATGAGCAGTTCTTC.

J is TRBJ1-5 and V is TRBV6-1; 8 nucleotides match TRBD1. Looked up from germline, CDR1 is MNHNS and CDR2 is SASEGT. This CDR3 contains 13 residues. V shed 2 bases and J 15 bases; nucleotides not matched to a gene: 9. CDR3 protein: CASSERTGQVRHF. In nucleotides, the CDR3 is TGTGCCAGCAGTGAACGGACAGGGCAGGTTCGGCATTTT.

Note on this clonotype: The germline gene is not matched at one end of the junction; a read error may be the cause. The chain recombines TRBV24-1 with TRBJ2-3; 14 positions agree with TRBD2. The CDR3 spans 16 residues. Germline CDR1 KGHDR, CDR2 SFDVKD. CDR3 residues: CATNDSTSGRDDTQYF. In nucleotides, the CDR3 is TGTGCCACCAATGATTCGACTAGCGGGAGGGATGATACGCAGTATTTT.

This clonotype was counted a few times. This chain joins TRBV28 and TRBJ2-7, with D perhaps being TRBD1 or TRBD2 (5 bases each). Germline values: CDR1 MDHEN, CDR2 SYDVKM. The V end was cut by 5 bases, the J end by 0 bases, with 17 bases between. This CDR3 spans 16 amino acids. The CDR3 protein is CASSQGPPLSSYEQYF. The CDR3, as DNA: TGTGCCAGCAGTCAGGGACCTCCCCTTAGCTCCTACGAGCAGTACTTC.

The table lists this clonotype with many counts. CDR3 bases: TGCAGTGCCGGTAGCGATCCCTACGAGCAGTACTTC. Translating gives CSAGSDPYEQYF. V is TRBV20-1 and J is TRBJ2-7, with D maybe TRBD2 (5 bases). The germline V gene encodes CDR1 DFQATT and CDR2 SNEGSKA (reference sequence). This CDR3 spans 12 amino acids. Trimming pared 6 bases from V and 2 bases from J, leaving 11 bases between.

This clonotype has a count of ten or more. V is TRBV7-2 and J is TRBJ2-7; D not certain. Trimming left V 1 base short and J 2 bases short, with 9 bases between. Germline V CDR1 and CDR2: SGHTA, FQGNSA. The CDR3 contains 14 residues. The CDR3 DNA is TGTGCCAGCAGCTTAGACGCCTACACCTACGAGCAGTACTTC. It is translated as CASSLDAYTYEQYF.

This clonotype occurred a few times. The chain is built from TRBV20-1 and TRBJ2-7, with 10 positions matching TRBD1. The ends lost 2 bases at V and 2 bases at J; junction bases unmatched: 6. Germline CDR1 DFQATT, CDR2 SNEGSKA (reference sequence). The CDR3 covers 15 residues. The CDR3 region is CSARPGTGATYEQYF. For the CDR3, the DNA is TGCAGTGCTAGACCTGGGACAGGGGCAACCTACGAGCAGTACTTC.

In its sample, this clonotype was seen a few times. This rearrangement joins TRBV12-3 or TRBV12-4 to TRBJ2-7, with TRBD2 matching 11 bases. The ends lost 5 bases at V and 4 bases at J; junction bases unmatched: 1. CDR3 size: 13 residues. CDR3 protein: CASSRTSGYEQYF. The CDR3 nucleotides read TGTGCCAGCAGTCGGACTAGCGGGTACGAGCAGTACTTC.

This clonotype was seen a handful of times. The rearrangement joins TRBV30 to TRBJ2-7, with D possibly matching TRBD1 (5 bases). V shed 0 bases and J shed 2 bases, with 11 bases lying between them. Germline V CDR1 and CDR2: GTSNPN, SVGIG (reference sequence). This CDR3 is 14 amino acids long. For the CDR3, the DNA is TGTGCCTGGAGTGTAATAGGGGCTACCTACGAGCAGTACTTC. It yields the protein CAWSVIGATYEQYF.

The chain joins TRBV6-2 or TRBV6-3 to TRBJ1-3; D not certain. The CDR3 loop spans 11 amino acids. Germline CDR1 is MNHEY and CDR2 is SVGEGT. The CDR3 reads CAVEVGNTIYF. The CDR3 DNA reads TGTGCAGTGGAGGTGGGAAACACCATATATTTT.

The chain carries TRBV29-1 and TRBJ2-5; D not resolved. The CDR3 covers 12 residues. Per the germline V gene, CDR1 is SQVTM and CDR2 is ANQGSEA. Trimming took off 1 base at V and 4 bases at J, with 7 bases between the two ends. The CDR3 spells CSVEAVGETQYF. DNA for the CDR3: TGCAGCGTTGAAGCCGTAGGAGAGACCCAGTACTTC.

This clonotype was detected only a few times. This chain uses TRBV11-2 with TRBJ2-3; TRBD1 or TRBD2 may be the D gene (5 bases each). With 1 base removed from V and 4 bases from J, the gap between germline ends came to 9 bases. This CDR3 has 14 residues. Germline assignment: CDR1 SGHAT and CDR2 FQNNGV. The CDR3 region has the DNA TGTGCCAGCAGCTTAGCGGGGCCCGCAGATACGCAGTATTTT. It codes for CASSLAGPADTQYF. Drawing the rest from reference TRBV11-2 and TRBJ2-3, the complete variable domain is EAGVAQSPRYKIIEKRQSVAFWCNPISGHATLYWYQQILGQGPKLLIQFQNNGVVDDSQLPKDRFSAERLKGVDSTLKIQPAKLEDSAVYLCASSLAGPADTQYFGPGTRLTVL.

This clonotype was seen a few times. This rearrangement joins TRBV3-1 to TRBJ2-6; D is undetermined. Germline V gene lookup returns CDR1 LGHDT and CDR2 YNNKEL (reference sequence). V lost 4 bases to trimming and J lost 3 bases, with 10 bases between them. The CDR3 is made up of 15 amino acids. The CDR3 here is CASSRSPLGANVLTF. CDR3 DNA: TGTGCCAGCAGCCGTTCCCCCCTTGGGGCCAACGTCCTGACTTTC.

In its sample, this clonotype was seen once. This rearrangement joins TRBV6-1 to TRBJ2-1; 7 bases are shared with TRBD1. Germline V lookup: CDR1 MNHNS, CDR2 SASEGT. This CDR3 has 15 residues. V lost 4 bases and J lost 6; bases outside the gene matches: 9. The CDR3 DNA is TGTGCCAGCAGTGCAAGGGACAGTTCGTTCAATGAGCAGTTCTTC. Translated, it gives CASSARDSSFNEQFF.

V gene TRBV12-3 or TRBV12-4 combines with J gene TRBJ1-5, with 7 positions matching TRBD1. The CDR3 is 14 amino acids. With V trimmed by 4 bases and J by 5 bases, 5 bases remained unmatched. CDR3 residues: CASSYGTDYQPQHF. CDR3 DNA sequence: TGTGCCAGCAGTTACGGGACAGATTATCAGCCCCAGCATTTT.

This clonotype has only a few counts. The chain recombines TRBV2 with TRBJ2-2; TRBD1 agrees at 7 bases. CDR1 SNHLY and CDR2 FYNNEI come from the germline V gene. The V segment lost 1 base and the J segment 7 bases; nucleotides outside the gene matches: 3. The CDR3 length is 14 residues. CDR3 DNA: TGTGCCAGCAGTGAAGACAGGGGCAACGGGGAGCTGTTTTTT. Its protein product is CASSEDRGNGELFF.

The gene calls are TRBV19 and TRBJ1-2; D not certain. The CDR3 spans 15 residues. Germline V gives CDR1 LNHDA, CDR2 SQIVND (reference sequence). The V gene lost 3 bases and the J gene lost 0 bases, with 11 bases spanning the gap. The CDR3 spells CASSISPRTNYGYTF. CDR3 bases: TGTGCCAGTAGTATCTCTCCAAGAACTAACTATGGCTACACCTTC.